Each of the 2 T cell receptor beta chains below was sequenced from the same sample in a study of blood T cell repertoires in COVID-19. Here immunoSEQ multiplex PCR was the method, and the copy in TCRdb shows in-frame clones only, minus some. The table lists 98,000 or so clones, 90% to 95% of them singletons. The sample was peripheral blood. The receptors were gathered from a human donor in a cohort sampled during active COVID-19.

V and J are TRBV7-9 and TRBJ1-2, with D tentatively TRBD1 (5 bases). V was clipped by 4 bases and J by 7 bases, with 22 bases between them. Germline CDR1 and CDR2: SEHNR and FQNEAQ (reference sequence). The CDR3 is 16 residues long. CDR3 amino acids: CASSSIKTEDNIGYTF. CDR3 nucleotide sequence: TGTGCCAGCAGCTCGATAAAGACAGAAGACAACATTGGCTACACCTTC.

The gene calls are TRBV29-1 and TRBJ2-1; 9 bases map to TRBD2. Germline V gene sequence: CDR1 SQVTM, CDR2 ANQGSEA. This CDR3 is built from 14 residues. The junction had 11 bases not matched to a gene; V was cut back by 5 bases and J by 9 bases. The CDR3 nucleotides read TGCAGCGTTCTCCTGCTAGCGGGAAGGAGTGAGCAGTTCTTC. Its protein product is CSVLLLAGRSEQFF.